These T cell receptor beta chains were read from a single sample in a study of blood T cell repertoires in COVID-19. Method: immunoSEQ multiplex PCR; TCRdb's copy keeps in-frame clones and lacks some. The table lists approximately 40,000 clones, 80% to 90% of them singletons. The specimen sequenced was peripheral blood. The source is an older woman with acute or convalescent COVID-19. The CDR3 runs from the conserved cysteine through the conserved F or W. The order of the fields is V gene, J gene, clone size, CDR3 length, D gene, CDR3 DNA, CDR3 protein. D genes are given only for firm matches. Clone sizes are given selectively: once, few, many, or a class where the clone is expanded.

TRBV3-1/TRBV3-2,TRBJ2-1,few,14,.,TGTGCCAGCAGCCCCTGGCGGGTACAGCATGAGCAGTTCTTC,CASSPWRVQHEQFF
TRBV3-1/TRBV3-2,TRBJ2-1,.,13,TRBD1,TGTGCCAGCACCTCACAGGGGAGTGGGGAGCAGTTCTTC,CASTSQGSGEQFF
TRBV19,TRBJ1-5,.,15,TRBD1,TGTGCCAGTAGTAGCAGTTGGGACAGAAATCAGCCCCAGCATTTT,CASSSSWDRNQPQHF
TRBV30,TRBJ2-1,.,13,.,TGTGCCTGGAGTGTACTTGCGAACAATGAGCAGTTCTTC,CAWSVLANNEQFF
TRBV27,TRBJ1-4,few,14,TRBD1,TGTGCCAGCAGTAGCGACAGGGGGCCTGAAAAACTGTTTTTT,CASSSDRGPEKLFF
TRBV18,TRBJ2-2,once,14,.,TGTGCCAGCTCACCGGGACAGAACACCGGGGAGCTGTTTTTT,CASSPGQNTGELFF
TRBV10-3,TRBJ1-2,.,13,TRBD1,TGTGCCATCAGTGATGGACAGGGGGATGGCTACACCTTC,CAISDGQGDGYTF
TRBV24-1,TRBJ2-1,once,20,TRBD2,TGTGCCACCAGTGAGACTAGCGGGATATGGGGCCGCAACTCCCGCAATGAGCAGTTCTTC,CATSETSGIWGRNSRNEQFF
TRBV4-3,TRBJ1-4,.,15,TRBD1,TGCGCCAGCAGCCAAGCTGGGACAGGGGTAGAAAAACTGTTTTTT,CASSQAGTGVEKLFF
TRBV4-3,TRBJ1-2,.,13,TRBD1,TGCGCCAGCAGCCCAAGTGGACAGGGCCCCTACACCTTC,CASSPSGQGPYTF
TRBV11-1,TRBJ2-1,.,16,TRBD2,TGTGCCAGCAGTTCCTTCCTAGCGGGGGACCTCAATGAGCAGTTCTTC,CASSSFLAGDLNEQFF
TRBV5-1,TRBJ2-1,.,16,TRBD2,TGCGCCAGCAGCTTGGGAGCGGGGGCCTCCTACAATGAGCAGTTCTTC,CASSLGAGASYNEQFF
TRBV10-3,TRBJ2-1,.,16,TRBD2,TGTGCCATCAGTGAGTCGACTTCTAGCGGGAGGGCCGGGCAGTTCTTC,CAISESTSSGRAGQFF
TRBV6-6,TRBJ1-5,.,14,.,TGTGCCAGCACCCTAAATCATAGCAATCAGCCCCAGCATTTT,CASTLNHSNQPQHF
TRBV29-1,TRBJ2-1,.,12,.,TGCAGCGTTGAAGCAGTACGAAGTGAGCAGTTCTTC,CSVEAVRSEQFF
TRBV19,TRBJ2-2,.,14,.,TGTGCCAGTAGGGGCGGGATGGGGACCGGGGAGCTGTTTTTT,CASRGGMGTGELFF
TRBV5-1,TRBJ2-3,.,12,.,TGCGCCAGCAGCGAGCCCACAGATACGCAGTATTTT,CASSEPTDTQYF
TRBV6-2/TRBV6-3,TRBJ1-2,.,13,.,TGTGCCAGCAGCAGACAGCCTGAATATGGCTACACCTTC,CASSRQPEYGYTF
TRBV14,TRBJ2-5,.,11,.,TGTGCCAGCAGCGCCTACGAGACCCAGTACTTC,CASSAYETQYF
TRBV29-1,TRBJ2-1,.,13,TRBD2,TGCAGCGTCGCTAGCGGGGGGGCATATGAGCAGTTCTTC,CSVASGGAYEQFF
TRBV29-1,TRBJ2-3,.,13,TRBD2,TGCAGCGTTCCTACTAGCGGCACAGATACGCAGTATTTT,CSVPTSGTDTQYF
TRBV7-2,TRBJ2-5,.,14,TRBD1,TGTGCCAGCAGCTTGACAGGGGGTCAAGAGACCCAGTACTTC,CASSLTGGQETQYF
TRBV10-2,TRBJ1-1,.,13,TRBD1,TGCGCCAGCAGCTCAACAGGGGGCATTGAAGCTTTCTTT,CASSSTGGIEAFF
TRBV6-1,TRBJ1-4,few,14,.,TGTGCCAGCAGTGAAGCTGGGGGCGACGAAAAACTGTTTTTT,CASSEAGGDEKLFF
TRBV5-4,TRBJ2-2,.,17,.,TGTGCCAGCAGCCGGACCACAGGGGGGGAGGGCACCGGGGAGCTGTTTTTT,CASSRTTGGEGTGELFF
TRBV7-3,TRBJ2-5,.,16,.,TGTGCCAGCAGCTTAAATTCACCCCAGGGTGGAGAGACCCAGTACTTC,CASSLNSPQGGETQYF
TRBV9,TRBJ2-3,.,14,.,TGTGCCAGCACCGTCGAGGGCGCCACAGATACGCAGTATTTT,CASTVEGATDTQYF
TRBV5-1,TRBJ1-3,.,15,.,TGCGCCAGCAGGCTAGGACAGCGCTCTGGAAACACCATATATTTT,CASRLGQRSGNTIYF
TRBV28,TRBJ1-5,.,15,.,TGTGCCAGCAGTTTACTAACAGGGAGCAATCAGCCCCAGCATTTT,CASSLLTGSNQPQHF
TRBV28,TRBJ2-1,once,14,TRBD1,TGTGCCAGCGGCGGAACAGGGGCCTACAATGAGCAGTTCTTC,CASGGTGAYNEQFF
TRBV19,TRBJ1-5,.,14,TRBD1,TGTGCCAGTAGTCCGGACAGGCGGGATCAGCCCCAGCATTTT,CASSPDRRDQPQHF
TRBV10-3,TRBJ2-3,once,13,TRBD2,TGTGCCATCGGGGGGGGGTACACAGATACGCAGTATTTT,CAIGGGYTDTQYF
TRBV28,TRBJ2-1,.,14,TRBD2,TGTGCCAGCAGCCCCGGGGGGTCGGGCAATGAGCAGTTCTTC,CASSPGGSGNEQFF
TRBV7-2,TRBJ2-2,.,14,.,TGTGCCAGCAGCTTAGTCGGGAACACCGGGGAGCTGTTTTTT,CASSLVGNTGELFF
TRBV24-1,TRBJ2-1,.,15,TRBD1,TGTGCCACCAGTGATTTGCGGAACAGGGGCAATGAGCAGTTCTTC,CATSDLRNRGNEQFF
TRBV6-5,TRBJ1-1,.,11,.,TGTGCCAGCACCCAGAACACTGAAGCTTTCTTT,CASTQNTEAFF
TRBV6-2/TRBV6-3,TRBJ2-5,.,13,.,TGTGCCAGCAGTTACCGCCCAGGGGAGACCCAGTACTTC,CASSYRPGETQYF
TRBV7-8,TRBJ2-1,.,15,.,TGTGCCAGCAGGCCTTCTGGGGGGTGGGGCAATGAGCAGTTCTTC,CASRPSGGWGNEQFF
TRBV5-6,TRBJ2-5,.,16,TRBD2,TGTGCCAGCAGCTTATCGGCGGGAGGGCCGGGTGAGACCCAGTACTTC,CASSLSAGGPGETQYF
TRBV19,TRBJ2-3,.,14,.,TGTGCCAGTAGTAACAGGGGAGGTCCCGATACGCAGTATTTT,CASSNRGGPDTQYF
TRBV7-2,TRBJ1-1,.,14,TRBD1,TGTGCCAGCAGCTTCTTGACAGGGGGCAATCGGGCTTTCTTT,CASSFLTGGNRAFF
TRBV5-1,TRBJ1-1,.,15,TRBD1,TGCGCCAGCAGCTCCTCCGGGACAGCGAACACTGAAGCTTTCTTT,CASSSSGTANTEAFF
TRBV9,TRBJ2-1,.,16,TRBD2,TGTGCCAGCAGCGTAGGGACTAGCGGGGTTTACAATGAGCAGTTCTTC,CASSVGTSGVYNEQFF
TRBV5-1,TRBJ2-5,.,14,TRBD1,TGCGCCAGCAGCTTGGCCCCAGGGGGAGAGACCCAGTACTTC,CASSLAPGGETQYF
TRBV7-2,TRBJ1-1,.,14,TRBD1,TGTGCCAGCAGCTCACAGGGGGCGTGGACTGAAGCTTTCTTT,CASSSQGAWTEAFF
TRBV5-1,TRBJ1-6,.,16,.,TGCGCCAGCAGCTTGGCCTCCGTGGAGAATAATTCACCCCTCCACTTT,CASSLASVENNSPLHF
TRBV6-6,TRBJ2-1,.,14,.,TGTGCCACCTCGTTTGACTACGGGGGAAATGAGCAGTTCTTC,CATSFDYGGNEQFF
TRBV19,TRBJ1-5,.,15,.,TGTGCCAGTAGTGTTCAGAAAACTAGCAATCAGCCCCAGCATTTT,CASSVQKTSNQPQHF
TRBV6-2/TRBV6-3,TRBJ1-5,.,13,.,TGTGCCAGCAGTTACCTGGGGGGTCAGCCCCAGCATTTT,CASSYLGGQPQHF
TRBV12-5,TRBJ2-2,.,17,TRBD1,TGTGCTAGTGGTCTCAGCGCAGGGGGCCTGAACACCGGGGAGCTGTTTTTT,CASGLSAGGLNTGELFF
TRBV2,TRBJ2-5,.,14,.,TGTGCCAGCGGAGTCCGGGGGTTTAGAGAGACCCAGTACTTC,CASGVRGFRETQYF
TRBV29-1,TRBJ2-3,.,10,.,TGCAGCGTTCAGGTATATACGCAGTATTTT,CSVQVYTQYF
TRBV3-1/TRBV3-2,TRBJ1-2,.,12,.,TGTGCCAGCAGCCAAGCGGGAGTCTTCTGCACCTTC,CASSQAGVFCTF
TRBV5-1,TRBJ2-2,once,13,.,TGCGCCAGCAGCCCTCGGGGTCGGGGGGAGCTGTTTTTT,CASSPRGRGELFF
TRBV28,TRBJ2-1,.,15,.,TGTGCCAGCAGCGCCCTGGGGGCCACCTACAATGAGCAGTTCTTC,CASSALGATYNEQFF
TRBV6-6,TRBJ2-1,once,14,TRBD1,TGTGCCAGCAGTGGAGGGACAGGGAACAATGAGCAGTTCTTC,CASSGGTGNNEQFF
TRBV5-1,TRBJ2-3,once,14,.,TGCGCCAGCAGCTTAGACCAAGGGGCAGATACGCAGTATTTT,CASSLDQGADTQYF
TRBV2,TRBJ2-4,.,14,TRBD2,TGTGACGGGAGGGCGGGTGCAGCCAAAAACATTCAGTACTTC,CDGRAGAAKNIQYF
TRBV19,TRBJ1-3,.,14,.,TGTGCCAGTAGTGGGGAGGGGACTGGAAACACCATATATTTT,CASSGEGTGNTIYF